This T cell receptor beta chain was found in a study of T cell responses to AZD1222 COVID-19 vaccine. General study results and limits: The study identified only a handful of AZD1222 recipients as seropositive at baseline. The donors showed a predominance of white British ancestry and of females, with possible underestimation of clonal diversity.

V lost 4 bases and J 1 base, leaving 11 bases between the germline ends. CDR1 is SGDLS and CDR2 is YYNGEE in the germline V gene. The CDR3 has 14 residues. Some clones are missing from TCRdb's copy, which holds only in-frame ones; the method was immunoSEQ multiplex PCR. The table records around 100,000 clones, around 87% of them present only once. Points on this clone: As yet, its antigen is unknown.

V and J are TRBV9 and TRBJ1-1; D is possibly TRBD1 (5 bases). Sequenced material: peripheral blood, taken on day 0 of MenACWY control vaccination. This sequence originates from an adult in good health. CDR3 sequence (DNA): TGTGCCAGCAGCTCATCGGGGGAGAACACTGAAGCTTTCTTT. This codes for CASSSSGENTEAFF.